The present T cell receptor beta chain was sequenced within a study of blood T cell repertoires in COVID-19. For the study at large: Samples came from the United States, Italy and Spain, spanning acute and convalescent COVID-19.

Per the original data handling: Researchers report that nucleated cell counts were estimated from reference gene primer amplification. Clones were read by immunoSEQ multiplex PCR, and TCRdb kept only the in-frame ones, dropping some. The V and J calls and clone size are taken from that table; D and trimming were inferred from the DNA. In the table there are about 160,000 clones, approximately 80% of which are singletons. Per the germline V gene, CDR1 is ENHRY and CDR2 is SYGVKD. This CDR3 comprises 14 residues. V shed 4 bases, J shed 6 bases, and the junction held 0 bases outside the gene matches. Recruitment covered about 25 US areas and drew participants whose ages spanned about 18 to 90 years. Assignment of participants to cohorts was predicated upon participant-reported clinical history.

The receptor was isolated from a woman aged 45-59 years who had recovered from COVID-19. Sequencing input: PBMCs or T cells enriched from blood (not recorded which). This chain joins TRBV10-3 and TRBJ2-2; 12 bases fit TRBD2. The CDR3 spells CAISGLAGAGELFF. For the CDR3, the DNA is TGTGCCATCAGTGGACTAGCGGGAGCCGGGGAGCTGTTTTTT.